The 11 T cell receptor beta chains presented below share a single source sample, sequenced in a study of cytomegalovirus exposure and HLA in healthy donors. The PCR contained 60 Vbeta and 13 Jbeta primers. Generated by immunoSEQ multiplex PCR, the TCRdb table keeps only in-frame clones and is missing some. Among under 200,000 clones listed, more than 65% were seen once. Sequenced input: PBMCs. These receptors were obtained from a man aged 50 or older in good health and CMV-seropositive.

CDR3 nucleotides: TGTGCCAGCAGCGGCAGGGTTTTGGAGACCCAGTACTTC. This encodes CASSGRVLETQYF. The chain joins TRBV13 to TRBJ2-5; tentatively, D is TRBD1 (5 bases). CDR3 length: 13 residues. Trimming took 5 bases from V and 5 from J, leaving 12 bases between them. Per germline, CDR1 PRHDT and CDR2 FYEKMQ (reference sequence).

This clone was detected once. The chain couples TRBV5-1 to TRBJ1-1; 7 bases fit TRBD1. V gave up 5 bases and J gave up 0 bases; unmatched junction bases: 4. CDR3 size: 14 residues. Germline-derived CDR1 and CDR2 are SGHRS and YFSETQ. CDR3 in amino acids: CASRTQGVNTEAFF. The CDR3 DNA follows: TGCGCCAGCAGGACCCAGGGGGTGAACACTGAAGCTTTCTTT.

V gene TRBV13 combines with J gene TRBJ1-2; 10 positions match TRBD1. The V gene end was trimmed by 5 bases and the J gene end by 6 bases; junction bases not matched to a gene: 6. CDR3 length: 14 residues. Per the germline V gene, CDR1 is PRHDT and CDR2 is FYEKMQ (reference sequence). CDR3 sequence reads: CASSTSTGGNGYTF. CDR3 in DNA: TGTGCCAGCAGCACCTCGACAGGGGGCAATGGCTACACCTTC.

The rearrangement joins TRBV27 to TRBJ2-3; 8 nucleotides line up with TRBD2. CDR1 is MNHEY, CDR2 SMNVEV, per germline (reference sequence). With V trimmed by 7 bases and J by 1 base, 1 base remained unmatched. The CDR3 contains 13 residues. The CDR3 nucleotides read TGTGCCAGCACGGGGGGGGGCACAGATACGCAGTATTTT. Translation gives CASTGGGTDTQYF.

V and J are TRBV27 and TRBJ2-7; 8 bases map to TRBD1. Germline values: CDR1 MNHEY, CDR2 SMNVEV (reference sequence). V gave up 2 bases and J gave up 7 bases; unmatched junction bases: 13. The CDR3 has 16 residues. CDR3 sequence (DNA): TGTGCCAGCAGTTTAGCCCCAGGGGGCATATCGAAAGAGCAGTACTTC. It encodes CASSLAPGGISKEQYF.

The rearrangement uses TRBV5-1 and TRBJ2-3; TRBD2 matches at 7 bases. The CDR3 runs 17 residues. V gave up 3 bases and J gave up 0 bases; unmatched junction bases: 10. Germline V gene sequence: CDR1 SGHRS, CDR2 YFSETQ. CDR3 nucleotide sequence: TGCGCCAGCAGCTGGGACCCTAGCGGTGGTAGCACAGATACGCAGTATTTT. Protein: CASSWDPSGGSTDTQYF.

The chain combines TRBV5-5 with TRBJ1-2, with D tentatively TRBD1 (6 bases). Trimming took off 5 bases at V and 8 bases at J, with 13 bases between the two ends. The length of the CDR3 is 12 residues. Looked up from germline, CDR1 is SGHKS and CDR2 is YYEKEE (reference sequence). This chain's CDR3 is CASSFSGVGYTF. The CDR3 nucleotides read TGTGCCAGCAGTTTCTCAGGGGTCGGCTACACCTTC. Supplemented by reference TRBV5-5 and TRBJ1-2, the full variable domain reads DAGVTQSPTHLIKTRGQQVTLRCSPISGHKSVSWYQQVLGQGPQFIFQYYEKEERGRGNFPDRFSARQFPNYSSELNVNALLLGDSALYLCASSFSGVGYTFGSGTRLTVV.

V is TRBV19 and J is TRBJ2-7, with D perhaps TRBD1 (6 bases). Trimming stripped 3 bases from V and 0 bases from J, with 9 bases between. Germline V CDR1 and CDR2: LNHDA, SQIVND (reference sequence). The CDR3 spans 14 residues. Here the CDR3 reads CASSIAGDSYEQYF. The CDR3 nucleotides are TGTGCCAGTAGTATCGCAGGGGACTCCTACGAGCAGTACTTC.

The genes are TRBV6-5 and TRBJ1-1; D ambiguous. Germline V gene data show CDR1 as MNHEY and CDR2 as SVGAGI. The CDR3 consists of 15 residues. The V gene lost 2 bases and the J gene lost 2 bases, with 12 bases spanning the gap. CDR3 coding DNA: TGTGCCAGCAGTTACGGAGACCCCGTTAACACTGAAGCTTTCTTT. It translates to CASSYGDPVNTEAFF.

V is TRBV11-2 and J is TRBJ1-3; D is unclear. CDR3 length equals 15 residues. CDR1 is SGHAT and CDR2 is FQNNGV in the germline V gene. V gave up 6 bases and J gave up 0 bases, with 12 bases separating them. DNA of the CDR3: TGTGCCAGCAGTTTTTCTAGGAGCTCTGGAAACACCATATATTTT. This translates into CASSFSRSSGNTIYF.

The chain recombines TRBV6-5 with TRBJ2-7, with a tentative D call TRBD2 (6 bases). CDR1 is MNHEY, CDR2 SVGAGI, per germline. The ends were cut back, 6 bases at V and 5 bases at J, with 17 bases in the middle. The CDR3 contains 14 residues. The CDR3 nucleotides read TGTGCCAGCAGAAAAAAGGTCTCGGGGGACGAGCAGTACGTC. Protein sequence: CASRKKVSGDEQYV.